One and the same sample provided the 32 T cell receptor beta chains below, sequenced in a study of blood T cell repertoires in COVID-19. TCRdb's copy holds only in-frame clones and misses some; the assay was immunoSEQ multiplex PCR. The table has a few hundred thousand clones, approximately 87% seen once. Material: PBMCs or T cells enriched from blood (not recorded which). The receptors were sampled from a woman in her forties or fifties who had recovered from COVID-19.

This clone showed up just once. The chain couples TRBV5-6 to TRBJ1-2; 7 positions match TRBD1. J was trimmed by 3 bases and V by 2 bases; bases with no gene match: 4. This CDR3 region has 14 residues. Germline values: CDR1 SGHDT, CDR2 YYEEEE. The CDR3 bases are TGTGCCAGCAGCTTCGGGACAGCCTACTATGGCTACACCTTC. It yields the protein CASSFGTAYYGYTF.

The rearrangement joins TRBV10-3 to TRBJ1-5; 7 nucleotides match TRBD1. Germline V CDR1 and CDR2: ENHRY, SYGVKD. The CDR3 is 16 amino acids. V shed 3 bases, J shed 5 bases, and the junction held 10 bases outside the gene matches. CDR3 nucleotides: TGTGCCATCAGTGACCCTACAGGGGATATCTATCAGCCCCAGCATTTT. It encodes CAISDPTGDIYQPQHF.

The chain has TRBV2 and TRBJ1-5; perhaps TRBD1 as D (5 bases). The CDR3 covers 12 residues. CDR1 and CDR2 (germline): SNHLY, FYNNEI. The V end was cut by 8 bases, the J end by 3 bases, with 8 bases between. The CDR3 DNA follows: TGTGCCAGCGGGGGGAACAATCAGCCCCAGCATTTT. Residues: CASGGNNQPQHF.

This clone was seen at least ten times. The rearrangement joins TRBV6-5 to TRBJ1-5; no clear D. Trimming stripped 0 bases from V and 4 bases from J, with 10 bases between. From germline, CDR1 is MNHEY and CDR2 SVGAGI. CDR3 length: 15 amino acids. The CDR3 coding sequence is TGTGCCAGCAGTTACTCGGTCGGGGAAAATCAGCCCCAGCATTTT. Its protein is CASSYSVGENQPQHF.

The J gene is TRBJ1-2, the V gene TRBV12-5; D remains unclear. With 5 bases removed from V and 3 bases from J, the gap between germline ends came to 13 bases. The CDR3 sequence is 14 residues long. Germline CDR1 and CDR2: LGHNT and FRNRAP. The CDR3 sequence is CASGPGREDYGYTF. The DNA for the CDR3 is TGTGCTAGTGGTCCCGGACGGGAAGACTATGGCTACACCTTC. Full variable domain (missing parts from reference TRBV12-5 and TRBJ1-2): DARVTQTPRHKVTEMGQEVTMRCQPILGHNTVFWYRQTMMQGLELLAYFRNRAPLDDSGMPKDRFSAEMPDATLATLKIQPSEPRDSAVYFCASGPGREDYGYTFGSGTRLTVV.

This clone was seen just once. The chain combines TRBV5-5 with TRBJ1-2, with 8 bases aligning to TRBD1. This CDR3 comprises 14 residues. The V and J ends lost 6 bases and 4 bases, in that order; junction bases with no gene match: 8. Germline CDR1 and CDR2: SGHKS and YYEKEE (reference sequence). As DNA, the CDR3 is TGTGCCAGCAACAGGGGGGAGGTAGTCTATGGCTACACCTTC. Its protein product is CASNRGEVVYGYTF. Full variable domain (outside the CDR3, taken from reference TRBV5-5 and TRBJ1-2): DAGVTQSPTHLIKTRGQQVTLRCSPISGHKSVSWYQQVLGQGPQFIFQYYEKEERGRGNFPDRFSARQFPNYSSELNVNALLLGDSALYLCASNRGEVVYGYTFGSGTRLTVV.

This chain links TRBV30 with TRBJ1-1; D not resolved. Trimming cost V 5 bases and J 0 bases, with 10 bases left between them. The CDR3 extends over 13 amino acids. Germline V gene lookup returns CDR1 GTSNPN and CDR2 SVGIG (reference sequence). CDR3 DNA: TGTGCCTGGGCCTTTAATTTGAACACTGAAGCTTTCTTT. Residues: CAWAFNLNTEAFF.

This sequence joins TRBV3-1 (or the pseudogene TRBV3-2) and TRBJ1-1; a possible D gene is TRBD1 (6 bases). Trimming took 6 bases from V and 11 from J, leaving 19 bases between them. Germline CDR1 LGHDT, CDR2 YNNKEL (reference sequence). This CDR3 has 13 residues. The chain's CDR3 is CASSFRDTRGAFF. The CDR3 DNA reads TGTGCCAGCAGTTTTCGGGACACCCGAGGGGCTTTCTTT.

The rearrangement uses TRBV7-2 and TRBJ1-2, with D unresolved. Germline assignment: CDR1 SGHTA and CDR2 FQGNSA. V was cut by 5 bases and J by 4 bases, with 17 bases left in between. This CDR3 has 15 amino acids. CDR3 nucleotides: TGTGCCAGCAGCAACCTAGGCACTGTAGGCTATGGCTACACCTTC. Its translation is CASSNLGTVGYGYTF.

V usage is TRBV7-3 and J usage is TRBJ1-1; the D is unclear. The CDR3 is made up of 14 amino acids. V was cut by 0 bases and J by 5 bases, with 10 bases left in between. The germline V gene encodes CDR1 SGHTA and CDR2 FQGTGA. CDR3 bases: TGTGCCAGCAGCTTAACCCCGCTCGCGACTGAAGCTTTCTTT. Encoded protein: CASSLTPLATEAFF. Variable domain in full (rest from reference TRBV7-3 and TRBJ1-1): GAGVSQTPSNKVTEKGKYVELRCDPISGHTALYWYRQSLGQGPEFLIYFQGTGAADDSGLPNDRFFAVRPEGSVSTLKIQRTERGDSAVYLCASSLTPLATEAFFGQGTRLTVV.

This chain joins TRBV5-1 and TRBJ2-7; D is uncertain. Germline assignment: CDR1 SGHRS and CDR2 YFSETQ. The V end was cut by 0 bases, the J end by 3 bases, with 7 bases between. The CDR3 sequence is 13 residues long. The CDR3 coding sequence is TGCGCCAGCAGCTTGGGTAAATACTACGAGCAGTACTTC. Translation: CASSLGKYYEQYF.

V and J are TRBV19 and TRBJ1-2; maybe TRBD1 (6 bases). This CDR3 is 13 amino acids long. Per germline, CDR1 LNHDA and CDR2 SQIVND (reference sequence). The germline V and J ends were trimmed by 5 bases and 0 bases, with 7 bases remaining between them. The CDR3 loop is CASSYRANYGYTF. The CDR3 DNA follows: TGTGCCAGTAGTTACAGGGCTAACTATGGCTACACCTTC.

The rearrangement links TRBV6-5 to TRBJ1-6, with a tentative D call TRBD1 (5 bases). Trimming removed 4 bases from V and 8 bases from J, with 12 bases in between. Per the germline V gene, CDR1 is MNHEY and CDR2 is SVGAGI. CDR3 size: 14 residues. The DNA for the CDR3 is TGTGCCAGCAGTTGGGAGGGGCTTCATTCACCCCTCCACTTT. The encoded protein is CASSWEGLHSPLHF.

The rearrangement uses TRBV5-1 and TRBJ2-7, with D possibly being TRBD1 (5 bases). CDR3 length equals 14 residues. V shed 3 bases and J shed 3 bases, with 13 bases lying between them. The germline CDR1 and CDR2 sequences are SGHRS and YFSETQ. In DNA, the CDR3 is TGCGCCAGCAGCTCTGACTGGGGCCGCTACGAGCAGTACTTC. This sequence encodes CASSSDWGRYEQYF.

The gene calls are TRBV27 and TRBJ1-2, with 7 bases matching TRBD1. Germline CDR1 is MNHEY and CDR2 is SMNVEV (reference sequence). CDR3 length: 15 residues. Trimming took 5 bases from V and 6 from J; bases not matched to a gene: 12. The CDR3 region is CASSDYGDSRNGYTF. DNA of the CDR3: TGTGCCAGCAGTGACTATGGGGACAGTCGGAATGGCTACACCTTC.

This clone was detected a few times. The V call is TRBV3-1 (or the pseudogene TRBV3-2), the J call TRBJ1-1; D possibly corresponds to TRBD1 (5 bases). CDR1 is LGHDT, CDR2 YNNKEL, per germline (reference sequence). The ends were cut back, 5 bases at V and 0 bases at J, with 10 bases in the middle. The CDR3 spans 14 residues. The CDR3 sequence: CASSADRMNTEAFF. CDR3 nucleotide sequence: TGTGCCAGCAGCGCCGACAGAATGAACACTGAAGCTTTCTTT.

The genes are TRBV3-1 (or the pseudogene TRBV3-2) and TRBJ1-3; D is undetermined. Germline CDR1 LGHDT, CDR2 YNNKEL (reference sequence). V was cut by 1 base and J by 0 bases, with 13 bases left in between. This CDR3 spans 17 amino acids. The CDR3 region has the DNA TGTGCCAGCAGCCAAGGCGCGAGAGCGGCCTCTGGAAACACCATATATTTT. It codes for CASSQGARAASGNTIYF.

The V gene is TRBV28, the J gene TRBJ2-3; possible D gene TRBD2, 6 bases. Germline V gene sequence: CDR1 MDHEN, CDR2 SYDVKM. Trimming took 10 bases from V and 6 from J, leaving 14 bases between them. This CDR3 spans 12 amino acids. The chain's CDR3 is CATFGGSDTQYF. The CDR3 DNA reads as TGTGCCACCTTCGGGGGTTCTGATACGCAGTATTTT.

The V gene is TRBV21-1, the J gene TRBJ2-5; TRBD1, the table's D call, lacks a check against the DNA. TRBV21-1 constitutes a pseudogene. The CDR3 totals 15 residues. CDR3 amino acids: CASSGNRGFRETQYF. The DNA of the CDR3 is TGTGCCAGCAGTGGGAACAGGGGCTTCCGAGAGACCCAGTACTTC.

V gene TRBV30 combines with J gene TRBJ2-7; TRBD2 agrees at 7 bases. J was trimmed by 1 base and V by 0 bases; bases with no gene match: 12. CDR1 and CDR2 from the germline V gene are GTSNPN and SVGIG (reference sequence). The CDR3 runs 17 residues. CDR3 protein: CAWSVGRMGGFSYEQYF. The CDR3 region has the DNA TGTGCCTGGAGTGTCGGAAGGATGGGGGGGTTTTCCTACGAGCAGTACTTC.

This rearrangement joins TRBV2 to TRBJ1-5; TRBD1 might be the D (5 bases). The CDR3 consists of 14 residues. From germline, CDR1 is SNHLY and CDR2 FYNNEI. Trimming cost V 6 bases and J 3 bases, with 12 bases left between them. CDR3 protein: CASSDRASNQPQHF. As DNA, the CDR3 is TGTGCCAGCAGCGACAGAGCTTCCAATCAGCCCCAGCATTTT.

J is TRBJ2-1 and V is TRBV10-3, with 7 bases lining up with TRBD1. The germline gives CDR1 ENHRY, CDR2 SYGVKD. CDR3 size: 16 residues. With 2 bases clipped from V and 1 base from J, the junction kept 5 bases outside the gene matches. The CDR3 reads CAISEPPGQSYNEQFF. CDR3 nucleotides: TGTGCCATCAGTGAGCCCCCGGGACAGTCCTACAATGAGCAGTTCTTC.

The chain joins TRBV10-3 to TRBJ1-5; D unresolved. V was trimmed by 3 bases and J by 0 bases, leaving 9 bases between them. CDR1 is ENHRY, CDR2 SYGVKD, per germline. The CDR3 consists of 15 residues. CDR3 sequence (DNA): TGTGCCATCAGTGAAGCAAGCCATAGCAATCAGCCCCAGCATTTT. Amino acids: CAISEASHSNQPQHF.

This chain uses TRBV5-5 with TRBJ2-4, with a possible D match to TRBD1 (6 bases). V dropped 4 bases and J dropped 6 bases, with 20 bases sitting between them. CDR3 size: 16 residues. Germline V gene data show CDR1 as SGHKS and CDR2 as YYEKEE (reference sequence). CDR3 loop: CASSPGGGQVLNIQYF. The CDR3 region has the DNA TGTGCCAGCAGCCCCGGTGGGGGACAAGTTTTAAACATTCAGTACTTC.

The rearrangement joins TRBV28 to TRBJ1-5; TRBD1 agrees at 9 bases. This CDR3 has 14 amino acids. Germline-derived CDR1 and CDR2 are MDHEN and SYDVKM. With V trimmed by 6 bases and J by 11 bases, 11 bases remained unmatched. The CDR3 sequence: CASRPGQGPSAQHF. The DNA for the CDR3 is TGTGCCAGCAGACCCGGACAGGGGCCTTCTGCCCAGCATTTT.

J is TRBJ2-1 and V is TRBV11-2; D perhaps matches TRBD1 (6 bases). V was clipped by 9 bases and J by 0 bases, with 12 bases between them. Germline-derived CDR1 and CDR2 are SGHAT and FQNNGV. This CDR3 has 14 residues. The DNA of the CDR3 is TGTGCCAGTACGGGCAGGGGCTCCTACAATGAGCAGTTCTTC. It translates to CASTGRGSYNEQFF. Full variable domain (rest looked up from reference TRBV11-2 and TRBJ2-1): EAGVAQSPRYKIIEKRQSVAFWCNPISGHATLYWYQQILGQGPKLLIQFQNNGVVDDSQLPKDRFSAERLKGVDSTLKIQPAKLEDSAVYLCASTGRGSYNEQFFGPGTRLTVL.

Concerning this clone itself: At the DNA level, this CDR3 is encoded by other sequences in the same sample as well. This chain's CDR3 is CSASRGTEAFF. The CDR3 DNA reads as TGCAGTGCTAGTAGGGGCACTGAAGCTTTCTTT. V and J are TRBV20-1 and TRBJ1-1; a possible D gene is TRBD1 (5 bases). The CDR3 is made up of 11 amino acids. Germline V lookup: CDR1 DFQATT, CDR2 SNEGSKA (reference sequence). V lost 3 bases and J 4 bases, leaving 6 bases between the germline ends.

The V call is TRBV25-1, the J call TRBJ2-3; TRBD2 might be the D (6 bases). The CDR3 has 13 amino acids. The V end lost 7 bases, the J end lost 4 bases, and 12 bases lay between the germline ends. CDR1 is MGHDK, CDR2 SYGVNS, per germline. This CDR3 reads CASKLAGADTQYF. CDR3 in DNA: TGTGCCAGCAAACTAGCTGGAGCAGATACGCAGTATTTT.

The chain couples TRBV28 to TRBJ2-1, with D possibly matching TRBD1 (6 bases). This CDR3 has 14 residues. Between the trimmed V and J ends, which lost 5 bases and 4 bases, there was a span of 12 bases. Germline V gives CDR1 MDHEN, CDR2 SYDVKM. The CDR3 sequence: CASSQGQSYNEQFF. The CDR3 DNA follows: TGTGCCAGCAGTCAAGGACAGTCTTACAATGAGCAGTTCTTC.

The chain links TRBV4-1 to TRBJ1-6; TRBD1 is a possible D gene (5 bases). The CDR3 has 20 amino acids. The germline V gene encodes CDR1 MGHRA and CDR2 YSYEKL. V lost 0 bases to trimming and J lost 0 bases, with 18 bases between them. The CDR3 DNA sequence: TGCGCCAGCAGCCAAGATTTGTTCCTAGGGGCCAGCTCCTATAATTCACCCCTCCACTTT. Translating it yields CASSQDLFLGASSYNSPLHF.

CDR3 in amino acids: CASTPMSSYNEQFF. CDR3 sequence (DNA): TGTGCCAGTACCCCGATGAGCTCCTACAATGAGCAGTTCTTC. The chain is built from TRBV19 and TRBJ2-1; no reliable D call. V lost 7 bases, J lost 0 bases, and 10 bases lay in between. CDR1 and CDR2 from the germline V gene are LNHDA and SQIVND (reference sequence). This CDR3 region has 14 residues.

The chain joins TRBV18 to TRBJ2-2; D gene uncertain. Trimming removed 1 base from V and 7 bases from J, with 7 bases in between. Germline-derived CDR1 and CDR2 are KGHSH and LQKENI. This CDR3 has 13 residues. The CDR3, as DNA: TGTGCCAGCTCACCACTTCCTTTCGGGGAGCTGTTTTTT. It encodes CASSPLPFGELFF.